This TCR beta chain was retrieved from a study of blood T cell repertoires in COVID-19. Looking at the study overall: Collection of acute and convalescent COVID-19 samples took place in the United States, Italy and Spain.

Sequencing was performed with immunoSEQ multiplex PCR; in TCRdb, only in-frame clones are kept and a portion is missing. This table has a few hundred thousand clones, roughly nine tenths appearing once. The source material was peripheral blood. This TCR derives from a woman in her fifties or sixties with acute or convalescent COVID-19.

CDR3 DNA: TGTGCCAGCAGCTTTGAGGGACAGGCGATCTACGAGCAGTACTTC. This sequence encodes CASSFEGQAIYEQYF. The rearrangement joins TRBV3-1 (or the pseudogene TRBV3-2) to TRBJ2-7; 8 bases line up with TRBD1. Germline V lookup: CDR1 LGHDT, CDR2 YNNKEL (reference sequence). V shed 5 bases, J shed 3 bases, and the junction held 9 bases outside the gene matches. This CDR3 spans 15 amino acids.